This TCR beta chain was captured in a study of blood T cells in healthy people across ages. General study findings and limits: When set beside aged donors, long-lived donors presented more naive CD4+ cells and higher diversity.

This clonotype has a handful of counts. Its cognate antigen is unknown. Through a sample-barcoded 5' primer and a J-beta primer mix, a second PCR was run for roughly 7 to 11 cycles. TCRdb recomputed calls from the 5' RACE reads with MiXCR, one row per CDR3 protein. The data contain about 1 million distinct CDR3 sequences, 45% of them singletons. Germline values: CDR1 MNHEY, CDR2 SVGAGI. CDR3 length: 15 residues. Trimming took off 8 bases at V and 6 bases at J, with 21 bases between the two ends. Each sample had at least 6 million PBMCs isolated. Sequenced input: blood. The V gene is TRBV6-5, the J gene TRBJ2-3; TRBD2 might be the D (7 bases). The source of this sequence is a woman aged 55-70 years in good health. CDR3 protein: CASFEGTGGLDTQYF. The CDR3 DNA sequence: TGTGCCAGCTTTGAGGGGACGGGGGGCTTGGATACGCAGTATTTT.